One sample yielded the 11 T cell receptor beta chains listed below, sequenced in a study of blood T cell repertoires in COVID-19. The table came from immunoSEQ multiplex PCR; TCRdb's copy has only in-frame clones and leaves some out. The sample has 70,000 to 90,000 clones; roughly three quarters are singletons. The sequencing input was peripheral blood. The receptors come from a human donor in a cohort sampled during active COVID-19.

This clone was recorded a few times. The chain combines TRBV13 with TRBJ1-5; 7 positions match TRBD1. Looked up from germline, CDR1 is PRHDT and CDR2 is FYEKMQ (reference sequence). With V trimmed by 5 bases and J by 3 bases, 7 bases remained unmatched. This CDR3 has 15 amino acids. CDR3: CASSPGQDPNQPQHF. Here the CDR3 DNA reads TGTGCCAGCAGCCCCGGACAGGACCCCAATCAGCCCCAGCATTTT.

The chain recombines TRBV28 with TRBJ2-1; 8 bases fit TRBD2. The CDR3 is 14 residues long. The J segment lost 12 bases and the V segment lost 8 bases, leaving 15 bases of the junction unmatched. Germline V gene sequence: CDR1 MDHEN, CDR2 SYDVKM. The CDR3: CASGLAGTSQVQFF. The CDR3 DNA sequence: TGTGCCAGCGGATTAGCGGGGACCTCCCAAGTGCAGTTCTTC.

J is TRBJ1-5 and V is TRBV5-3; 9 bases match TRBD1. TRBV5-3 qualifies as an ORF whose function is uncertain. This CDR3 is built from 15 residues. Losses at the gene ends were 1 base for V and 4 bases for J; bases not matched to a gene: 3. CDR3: CARSLRDRANQPQHF. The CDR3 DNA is TGTGCCAGAAGCTTGAGGGACAGGGCAAATCAGCCCCAGCATTTT.

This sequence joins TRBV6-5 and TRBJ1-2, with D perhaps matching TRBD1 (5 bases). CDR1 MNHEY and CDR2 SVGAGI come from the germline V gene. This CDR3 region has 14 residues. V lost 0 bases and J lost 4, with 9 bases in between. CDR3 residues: CASSYSGQGYGYTF. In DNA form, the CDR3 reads TGTGCCAGCAGTTACTCAGGGCAGGGCTATGGCTACACCTTC.

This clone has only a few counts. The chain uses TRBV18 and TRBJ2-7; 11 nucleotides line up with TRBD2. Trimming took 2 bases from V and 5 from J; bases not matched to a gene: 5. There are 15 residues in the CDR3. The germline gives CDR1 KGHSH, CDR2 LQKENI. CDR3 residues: CASSPITSGSNEQYF. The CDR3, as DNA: TGTGCCAGCTCACCAATAACTAGCGGGAGCAACGAGCAGTACTTC.

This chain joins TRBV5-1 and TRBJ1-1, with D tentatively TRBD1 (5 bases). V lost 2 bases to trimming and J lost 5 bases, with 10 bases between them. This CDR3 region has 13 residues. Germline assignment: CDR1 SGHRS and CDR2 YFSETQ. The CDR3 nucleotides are TGCGCCAGCAGCTTCCAGGGAGGAACTGAAGCTTTCTTT. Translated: CASSFQGGTEAFF.

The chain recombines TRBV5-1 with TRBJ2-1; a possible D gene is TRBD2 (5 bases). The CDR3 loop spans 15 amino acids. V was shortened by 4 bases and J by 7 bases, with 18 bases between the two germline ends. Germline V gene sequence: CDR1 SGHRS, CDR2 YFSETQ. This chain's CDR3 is CASSRSGTFGNEQFF. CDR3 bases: TGCGCCAGCAGCCGAAGCGGAACCTTTGGGAATGAGCAGTTCTTC.

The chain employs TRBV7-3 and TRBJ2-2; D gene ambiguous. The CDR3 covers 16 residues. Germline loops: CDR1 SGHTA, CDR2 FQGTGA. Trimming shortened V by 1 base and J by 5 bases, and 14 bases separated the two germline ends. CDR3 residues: CASSLNPARLTGELFF. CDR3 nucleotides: TGTGCCAGCAGCTTAAATCCCGCCAGGCTAACCGGGGAGCTGTTTTTT.

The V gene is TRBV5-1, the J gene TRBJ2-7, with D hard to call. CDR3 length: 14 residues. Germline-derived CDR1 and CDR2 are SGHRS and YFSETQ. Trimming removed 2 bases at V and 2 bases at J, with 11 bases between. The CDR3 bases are TGCGCCAGCAGCTTTCGCCCAGACACCTACGAGCAGTACTTC. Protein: CASSFRPDTYEQYF.

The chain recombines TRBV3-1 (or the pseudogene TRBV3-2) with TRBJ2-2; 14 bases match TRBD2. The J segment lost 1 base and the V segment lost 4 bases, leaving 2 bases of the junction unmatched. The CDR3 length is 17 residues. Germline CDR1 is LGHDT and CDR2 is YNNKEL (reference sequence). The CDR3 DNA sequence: TGTGCCAGCAGCCCGACTAGCGGGAGGGGGAACACCGGGGAGCTGTTTTTT. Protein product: CASSPTSGRGNTGELFF.

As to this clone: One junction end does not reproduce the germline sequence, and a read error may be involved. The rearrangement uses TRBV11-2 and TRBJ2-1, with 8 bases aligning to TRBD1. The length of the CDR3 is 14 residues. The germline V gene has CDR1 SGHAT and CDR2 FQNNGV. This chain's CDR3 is CASSYRQGYSEQFF. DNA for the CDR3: TGTGCCAGCAGCTACCGACAGGGGTACAGTGAGCAGTTCTTC. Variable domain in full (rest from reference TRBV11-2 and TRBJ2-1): EAGVAQSPRYKIIEKRQSVAFWCNPISGHATLYWYQQILGQGPKLLIQFQNNGVVDDSQLPKDRFSAERLKGVDSTLKIQPAKLEDSAVYLCASSYRQGYSEQFFGPGTRLTVL.